Following are 11 T cell receptor beta chains from one sample sequenced in a study of blood T cell repertoires in COVID-19. The data were produced by immunoSEQ multiplex PCR, yet TCRdb's version contains in-frame clones alone and is incomplete. This table has some 200,000 clones, approximately 80% appearing once. Specimen: PBMCs or T cells enriched from blood (not recorded which). Receptors originate from a woman aged 45-65 years who had recovered from COVID-19.

This chain uses TRBV2 with TRBJ1-1; weak D call: TRBD1 (5 bases). The CDR3 consists of 11 residues. V gave up 7 bases and J gave up 8 bases, with 11 bases separating them. Germline assignment: CDR1 SNHLY and CDR2 FYNNEI. For the CDR3, the DNA is TGTGCCAGCAAGCGACAGTTGGAAGCTTTCTTT. Translated: CASKRQLEAFF.

The chain combines TRBV11-3 with TRBJ2-1, with TRBD2 matching over 7 bases. The germline gives CDR1 SGHNT, CDR2 YENEEA. The V and J ends lost 5 bases and 0 bases, in that order; junction bases with no gene match: 7. The CDR3 contains 16 residues. For the CDR3, the DNA is TGTGCCAGCAGCGGCCCTAGCGGTAGCTCCTACAATGAGCAGTTCTTC. This gives the protein CASSGPSGSSYNEQFF.

The chain links TRBV19 to TRBJ1-4, with 10 positions matching TRBD1. Germline-derived CDR1 and CDR2 are LNHDA and SQIVND (reference sequence). V lost 6 bases and J lost 10; bases outside the gene matches: 5. This CDR3 contains 13 residues. The CDR3 sequence is CASSRQGAGKLFF. Here the CDR3 DNA reads TGTGCCAGTAGCCGACAGGGGGCAGGAAAACTGTTTTTT.

The CDR3 DNA reads TGTGCCAGCAGTTACCCCGTAGATACGCAGTATTTT. It yields the protein CASSYPVDTQYF. V gene TRBV6-2 or TRBV6-3 combines with J gene TRBJ2-3; D is ambiguous. V was clipped by 2 bases and J by 5 bases, with 5 bases between them. CDR3 length: 12 residues. Germline loops: CDR1 MNHEY, CDR2 SVGEGT.

The J gene is TRBJ1-3, the V gene TRBV28; 10 bases align to TRBD1. CDR3 length equals 19 residues. Germline V CDR1 and CDR2: MDHEN, SYDVKM. J was trimmed by 5 bases and V by 4 bases; bases with no gene match: 17. The CDR3 nucleotides are TGTGCCAGCAGTTCTCTCTCCAGAGTAGGGACAGGGGCGCGAAACACCATATATTTT. Translating it yields CASSSLSRVGTGARNTIYF.

The chain combines TRBV5-1 with TRBJ2-7; TRBD1 matches at 9 bases. The V gene end was trimmed by 4 bases and the J gene end by 1 base; junction bases not matched to a gene: 6. This CDR3 is built from 15 residues. Germline V gene sequence: CDR1 SGHRS, CDR2 YFSETQ. The CDR3 here is CASSPTGTGSYEQYF. CDR3 DNA: TGCGCCAGCAGCCCGACCGGGACAGGGTCCTACGAGCAGTACTTC.

This clone was seen a few times. The chain is built from TRBV19 and TRBJ1-1, with TRBD1 matching over 7 bases. Germline V gives CDR1 LNHDA, CDR2 SQIVND (reference sequence). V was clipped by 6 bases and J by 3 bases; unmatched bases: 4. This CDR3 region has 13 residues. The CDR3 is CASRGQMYTEAFF. CDR3 nucleotide sequence: TGTGCCAGTAGGGGACAGATGTACACTGAAGCTTTCTTT.

The chain is built from TRBV10-3 and TRBJ2-5; D possibly corresponds to TRBD1 (5 bases). V dropped 4 bases and J dropped 4 bases, with 13 bases sitting between them. Germline V lookup: CDR1 ENHRY, CDR2 SYGVKD. This CDR3 spans 14 amino acids. CDR3 residues: CAISGDQGVETQYF. CDR3 nucleotide sequence: TGTGCCATCAGTGGCGACCAAGGGGTAGAGACCCAGTACTTC.

The chain combines TRBV28 with TRBJ1-2, with TRBD1 identical over 9 bases. Germline CDR1 reads MDHEN; CDR2 reads SYDVKM. The CDR3 runs to 12 residues. The V segment lost 4 bases and the J segment 10 bases; nucleotides outside the gene matches: 4. CDR3 residues: CASSSGQGHYTF. The DNA for the CDR3 is TGTGCCAGCAGTTCGGGACAGGGTCACTACACCTTC.

The chain recombines TRBV28 with TRBJ1-5, with D perhaps TRBD1 (5 bases). Germline CDR1 MDHEN, CDR2 SYDVKM. V was cut by 1 base and J by 3 bases, with 16 bases left in between. This CDR3 region has 17 residues. In DNA form, the CDR3 reads TGTGCCAGCAGTTTATTCGCGGGGGACCTTTCCAATCAGCCCCAGCATTTT. It yields the protein CASSLFAGDLSNQPQHF.

This chain connects TRBV5-6 to TRBJ1-4, with D unclear. In germline, CDR1 is SGHDT, CDR2 YYEEEE. The CDR3 runs to 15 residues. The V gene lost 4 bases and the J gene lost 0 bases, with 10 bases spanning the gap. The CDR3 is CASSARLPTNEKLFF. The CDR3, as DNA: TGTGCCAGCAGCGCACGACTGCCAACTAATGAAAAACTGTTTTTT.